These 4 T cell receptor beta chains originate from one sample sequenced in a study of Graves' ophthalmopathy and Graves' hyperthyroidism (dated by TCRdb to 2016 to 2018). Data came from an Illumina HiSeq 2000. TCR beta CDR3 regions were amplified from RNA transcripts for repertoire sequencing. HTBI primers and the Qiagen OneStep RT-PCR kit were used in a first-round RT-PCR, which was followed by a second-round multiplex PCR, size selection and purification. In TCRdb, the public reads were trimmed at Q25 with fastp and aligned with MiXCR, with productive beta chains retained. Entries that share a CDR3 protein sequence are merged under the most common genes and DNA. The sample includes 200,000 to 250,000 distinct CDR3 sequences, with under 25% observed a single time. The ten largest clones add up to 35% to 55% of the sample. The source material was peripheral blood. These receptors were obtained from a woman aged 50 to 60 with Graves' ophthalmopathy. Donor details come from another sample of the same person, matched by shared clones.

This clonotype was recorded at least ten times. The CDR3, as DNA: TGTGCCAGCAGTGCGTCGACAGGTCCCAACTATGGCTACACCTTC. Its translation is CASSASTGPNYGYTF. The chain employs TRBV28 and TRBJ1-2; tentatively, D is TRBD1 (6 bases). The CDR3 totals 15 residues. Trimming took off 5 bases at V and 2 bases at J, with 15 bases between the two ends. The germline V gene has CDR1 MDHEN and CDR2 SYDVKM.

This clonotype was counted many times. V is TRBV6-5 and J is TRBJ1-1; 7 positions agree with TRBD1. V shed 4 bases and J 1 base; nucleotides not matched to a gene: 3. CDR3 size: 14 residues. Germline V gene data show CDR1 as MNHEY and CDR2 as SVGAGI. The CDR3 coding sequence is TGTGCCAGCAGTTTTTGGACAGGGAACACTGAAGCTTTCTTT. This sequence encodes CASSFWTGNTEAFF.

Ten or more counts support this clonotype. The V gene is TRBV25-1, the J gene TRBJ2-7; no reliable D call. The germline CDR1 and CDR2 sequences are MGHDK and SYGVNS. V was shortened by 6 bases and J by 3 bases, with 9 bases between the two germline ends. The CDR3 extends over 12 amino acids. CDR3 region: CASRTLIYEQYF. The DNA for the CDR3 is TGTGCCAGCAGGACCCTTATCTACGAGCAGTACTTC.

This clonotype was observed once. The CDR3 loop reads CASLGPPGTQYF. The CDR3 DNA follows: TGTGCCAGCTTAGGACCCCCCGGGACCCAGTACTTC. The chain links TRBV6-1 to TRBJ2-5; no clear D gene. Trimming cost V 8 bases and J 7 bases, with 14 bases left between them. Germline CDR1 MNHNS, CDR2 SASEGT. CDR3 length: 12 residues.